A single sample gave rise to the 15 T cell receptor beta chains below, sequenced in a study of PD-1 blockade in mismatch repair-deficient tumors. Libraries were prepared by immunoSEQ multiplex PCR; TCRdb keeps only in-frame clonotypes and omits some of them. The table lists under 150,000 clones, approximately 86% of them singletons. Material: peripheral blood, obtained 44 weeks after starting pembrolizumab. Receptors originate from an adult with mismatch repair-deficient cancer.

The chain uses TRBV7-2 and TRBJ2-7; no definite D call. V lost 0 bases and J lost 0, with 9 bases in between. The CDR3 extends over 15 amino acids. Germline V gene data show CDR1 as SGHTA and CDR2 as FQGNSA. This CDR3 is CASSLALGSSYEQYF. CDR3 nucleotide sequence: TGTGCCAGCAGCTTAGCCCTAGGTAGCTCCTACGAGCAGTACTTC.

The CDR3 DNA is TGTGCCAGCAGCCATCGACAGGGGATGTACGAGCAGTACTTC. It is translated as CASSHRQGMYEQYF. V and J are TRBV7-9 and TRBJ2-7; 8 positions match TRBD1. Germline V gene data show CDR1 as SEHNR and CDR2 as FQNEAQ (reference sequence). The CDR3 spans 14 residues. V dropped 5 bases and J dropped 4; count of bases not matched to a gene: 7.

DNA of the CDR3: TGTGCCAGCAGCTTAGATTGGGGTAGCGGGATCGGGGAGACCCAGTACTTC. As protein: CASSLDWGSGIGETQYF. The rearrangement uses TRBV11-2 and TRBJ2-5; TRBD2 matches at 8 bases. There are 17 residues in the CDR3. Germline trimming cut 0 bases from V and 5 bases from J; bases unmatched to any gene: 11. In germline, CDR1 is SGHAT, CDR2 FQNNGV.

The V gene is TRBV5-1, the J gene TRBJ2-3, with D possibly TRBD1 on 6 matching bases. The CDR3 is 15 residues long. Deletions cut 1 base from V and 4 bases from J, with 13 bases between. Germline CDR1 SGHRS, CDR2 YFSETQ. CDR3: CASSLFSDSADTQYF. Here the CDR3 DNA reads TGCGCCAGCAGCTTGTTTTCGGACAGCGCAGATACGCAGTATTTT.

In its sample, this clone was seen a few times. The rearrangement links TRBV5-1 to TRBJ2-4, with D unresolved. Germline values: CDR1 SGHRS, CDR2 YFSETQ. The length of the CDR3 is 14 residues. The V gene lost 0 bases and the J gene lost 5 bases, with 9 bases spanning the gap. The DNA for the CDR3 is TGCGCCAGCAGCTTGGGAGGACCGGAAAACATTCAGTACTTC. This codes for CASSLGGPENIQYF.

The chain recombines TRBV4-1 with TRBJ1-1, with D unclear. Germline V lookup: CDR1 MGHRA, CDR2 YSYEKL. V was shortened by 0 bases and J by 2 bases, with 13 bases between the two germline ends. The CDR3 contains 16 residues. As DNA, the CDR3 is TGCGCCAGCAGCCAAGATAGGCTTGCCACAAACACTGAAGCTTTCTTT. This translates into CASSQDRLATNTEAFF.

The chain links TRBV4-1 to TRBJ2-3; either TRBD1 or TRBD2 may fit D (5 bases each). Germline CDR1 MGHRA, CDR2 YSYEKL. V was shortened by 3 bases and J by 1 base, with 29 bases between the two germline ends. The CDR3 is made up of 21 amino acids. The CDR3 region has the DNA TGCGCCAGCAGCCATCCCGGGGCACTTAGTCGGGGAACCCCTCGCACAGATACGCAGTATTTT. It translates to CASSHPGALSRGTPRTDTQYF.

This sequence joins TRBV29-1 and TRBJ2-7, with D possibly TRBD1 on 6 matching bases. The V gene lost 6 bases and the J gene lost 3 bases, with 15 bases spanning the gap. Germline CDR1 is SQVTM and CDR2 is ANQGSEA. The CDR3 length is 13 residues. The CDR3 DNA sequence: TGCAGCGTCAAAGAGGGACACCTCTACGAGCAGTACTTC. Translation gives CSVKEGHLYEQYF.

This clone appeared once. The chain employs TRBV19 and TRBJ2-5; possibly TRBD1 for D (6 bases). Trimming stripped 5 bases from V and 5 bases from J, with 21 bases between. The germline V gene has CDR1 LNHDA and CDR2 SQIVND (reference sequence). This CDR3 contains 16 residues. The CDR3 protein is CASSETTGNPWETQYF. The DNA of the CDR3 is TGTGCCAGTAGTGAGACCACAGGGAACCCCTGGGAGACCCAGTACTTC.

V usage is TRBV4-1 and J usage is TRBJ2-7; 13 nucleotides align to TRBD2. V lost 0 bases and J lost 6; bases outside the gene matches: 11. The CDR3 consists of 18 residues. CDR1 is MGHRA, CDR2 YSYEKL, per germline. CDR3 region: CASSQEGLAGLLPGEQYF. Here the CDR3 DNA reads TGCGCCAGCAGCCAAGAGGGACTAGCGGGACTGCTACCGGGCGAGCAGTACTTC.

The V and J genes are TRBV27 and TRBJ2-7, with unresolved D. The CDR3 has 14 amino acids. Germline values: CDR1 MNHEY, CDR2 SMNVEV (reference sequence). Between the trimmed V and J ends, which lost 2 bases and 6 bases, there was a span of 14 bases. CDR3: CASSLARHTSEQYF. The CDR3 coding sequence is TGTGCCAGCAGTTTAGCGAGACACACAAGCGAGCAGTACTTC.

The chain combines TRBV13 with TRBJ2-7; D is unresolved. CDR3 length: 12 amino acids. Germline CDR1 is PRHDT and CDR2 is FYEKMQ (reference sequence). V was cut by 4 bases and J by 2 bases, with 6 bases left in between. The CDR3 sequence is CASSSEPYEQYF. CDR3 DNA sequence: TGTGCCAGCAGCTCCGAGCCCTACGAGCAGTACTTC.

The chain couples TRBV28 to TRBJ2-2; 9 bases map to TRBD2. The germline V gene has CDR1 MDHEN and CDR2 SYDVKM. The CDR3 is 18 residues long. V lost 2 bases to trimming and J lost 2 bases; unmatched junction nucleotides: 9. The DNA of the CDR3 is TGTGCCAGCAGTTTACGGCTAGCGGGAAATGGTAACACCGGGGAGCTGTTTTTT. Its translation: CASSLRLAGNGNTGELFF.

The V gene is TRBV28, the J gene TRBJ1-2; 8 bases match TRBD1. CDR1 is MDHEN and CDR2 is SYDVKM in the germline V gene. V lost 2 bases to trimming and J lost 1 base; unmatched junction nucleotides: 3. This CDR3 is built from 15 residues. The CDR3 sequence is CASSLTTGDNYGYTF. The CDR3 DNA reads TGTGCCAGCAGTTTAACGACAGGGGATAACTATGGCTACACCTTC.

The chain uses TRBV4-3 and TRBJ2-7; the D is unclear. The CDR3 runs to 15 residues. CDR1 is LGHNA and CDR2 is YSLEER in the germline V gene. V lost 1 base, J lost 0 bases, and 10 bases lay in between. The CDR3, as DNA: TGCGCCAGCAGCCAAGCGGTCAGCCTCTCCTACGAGCAGTACTTC. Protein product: CASSQAVSLSYEQYF.